This T cell receptor (beta chain) emerged from a study of response to subunit inactivated influenza vaccine. The CDR3 consists of 13 residues. CDR1 is SGHRS, CDR2 YFSETQ, per germline. The V end lost 5 bases, the J end lost 2 bases, and 10 bases lay between the germline ends. This clonotype was counted between two and nine times. Its antigen is not known. TCRdb re-called the RT-PCR reads with MiXCR, one entry per CDR3 protein. Counted here are fewer than 700,000 distinct CDR3 sequences, 10% to 15% occurring once; the ten biggest clones make up over 10%. General observations from the study: Only a handful of new T cells, the authors suggested, are recruited with each seasonal influenza vaccination.

The chain recombines TRBV5-1 with TRBJ2-5; no firm D call. This clonotype originated in a man aged 45-65 years who received an inactivated influenza vaccine. The sample in question was PBMCs from blood, obtained roughly 46 days after vaccination. The chain's CDR3 is CASREQPQETQYF. The CDR3 bases are TGCGCCAGCAGGGAGCAGCCGCAAGAGACCCAGTACTTC.